The clone carrying this TCR beta chain was seen once. Its antigen is as yet unknown. The sample originates from a study of beta chain features in type 1 diabetes. Study results and caveats: Shortening that was moderate but significant affected the TCRB CDR3s of Type 1 diabetes patients in all four CD4+ subsets.

Germline lookup yields CDR1 MGHRA and CDR2 YSYEKL. Unmatched junction bases numbered 6, after V lost 1 base and J lost 0 bases. The CDR3 sequence is 18 residues long. Isolated RNA was reverse transcribed in full, so expressed TCRB transcripts were sequenced. The table came from immunoSEQ multiplex PCR; TCRdb's copy has only in-frame clones and leaves some out. The table has 200,000 to 300,000 clones, approximately 11% seen once. Sample: naive CD4+ T cells from blood. This clonotype was obtained from a young man with type 1 diabetes. This chain links TRBV4-1 with TRBJ1-5, with 10 bases matching TRBD1. The CDR3 DNA follows: TGCGCCAGCAGCCAAGGACAGGGGGCGGGCTATAGCAATCAGCCCCAGCATTTT. Amino acid sequence: CASSQGQGAGYSNQPQHF.